Shown below are 30 T cell receptor beta chains from a single sample sequenced in a study of shared clonotypes between healthy human individuals. Only in-frame clones appear in the TCRdb table, and some are missing; sequencing was by immunoSEQ multiplex PCR. The repertoire holds some 1.4 million clones, with roughly 97% as singletons. Sequencing was done on a sample of naive CD4+ T cells sorted from blood. Subset reported: CD45RA+ positively selected. The receptors come from a man aged 30 to 39 in good health.

The rearrangement joins TRBV7-8 to TRBJ2-2, with TRBD2 as a possible D gene (6 bases). Germline assignment: CDR1 SGHVS and CDR2 FQNEAQ. This CDR3 is built from 14 residues. V gave up 4 bases and J gave up 3 bases, with 9 bases separating them. This CDR3 reads CASSSRGYTGELFF. The DNA of the CDR3 is TGTGCCAGCAGCTCCCGGGGGTACACCGGGGAGCTGTTTTTT.

This clone was counted a single time. The V call is TRBV29-1, the J call TRBJ1-1; D is unclear. CDR1 SQVTM and CDR2 ANQGSEA come from the germline V gene. The CDR3 spans 12 residues. Trimming pared 6 bases from V and 4 bases from J, leaving 12 bases between. Written as DNA, the CDR3 is TGCAGCGTCGTCCCCCCCTCCACTGAAGCTTTCTTT. As protein: CSVVPPSTEAFF.

The V and J genes are TRBV2 and TRBJ1-1; D gene unclear. Germline lookup yields CDR1 SNHLY and CDR2 FYNNEI. V was trimmed by 4 bases and J by 4 bases, leaving 10 bases between them. This CDR3 is built from 13 residues. CDR3 residues: CASSAGRSTEAFF. CDR3 DNA sequence: TGTGCCAGCAGTGCTGGTCGAAGCACTGAAGCTTTCTTT.

The genes are TRBV2 and TRBJ2-7, with 8 bases fitting TRBD1. V was pared by 5 bases and J by 3 bases, with 12 bases of the junction left unmatched. CDR1 SNHLY and CDR2 FYNNEI come from the germline V gene. The CDR3 runs 16 residues. The CDR3 region has the DNA TGTGCCAGCAGTTGGGACAGGCCTAGCGAAAACTACGAGCAGTACTTC. Translation: CASSWDRPSENYEQYF.

About this clone itself: Mismatch with germline at one junction end may stem from a read error. The chain links TRBV19 to TRBJ2-1, with 12 bases lining up with TRBD2. Germline V CDR1 and CDR2: LNHDA, SQIVND (reference sequence). This CDR3 comprises 15 residues. The CDR3 DNA is TGTGCTAGTAAACTAGCGGGAGGATCCTACAATGAGCAGTTCTTC. Protein sequence: CASKLAGGSYNEQFF.

The V and J genes are TRBV5-4 and TRBJ1-2; the D is unclear. Germline CDR1 SGHNT, CDR2 YYREEE (reference sequence). Trimming left V 2 bases short and J 0 bases short, with 11 bases between. The length of the CDR3 is 15 residues. DNA of the CDR3: TGTGCCAGCAGCTTACGTGCGGGTCCTAACTATGGCTACACCTTC. Translating it yields CASSLRAGPNYGYTF. Drawing the rest from reference TRBV5-4 and TRBJ1-2, the complete variable domain is ETGVTQSPTHLIKTRGQQVTLRCSSQSGHNTVSWYQQALGQGPQFIFQYYREEENGRGNFPPRFSGLQFPNYSSELNVNALELDDSALYLCASSLRAGPNYGYTFGSGTRLTVV.

The V gene is TRBV28, the J gene TRBJ2-3; 11 nucleotides align to TRBD2. Germline loops: CDR1 MDHEN, CDR2 SYDVKM. The CDR3 is 16 amino acids. J gave up 2 bases and V 7 bases, and 8 bases lay outside the gene matches. The CDR3 here is CASNWVLAGVTDTQYF. The CDR3, as DNA: TGTGCCAGCAACTGGGTACTAGCGGGAGTCACAGATACGCAGTATTTT.

The genes are TRBV7-2 and TRBJ1-4; no clear D. Germline CDR1 SGHTA, CDR2 FQGNSA. V lost 5 bases and J 11 bases, leaving 12 bases between the germline ends. The CDR3 spans 12 residues. The CDR3 nucleotides read TGTGCCAGCAGCGGGGTTATGGCGAAACTGTTTTTT. Its translation: CASSGVMAKLFF.

The rearrangement uses TRBV10-3 and TRBJ2-3; D uncertain. The CDR3 is 11 residues long. The germline V gene has CDR1 ENHRY and CDR2 SYGVKD. Trimming removed 10 bases from V and 3 bases from J, with 8 bases in between. As DNA, the CDR3 is TGTGCCACCCTATTTACAGATACGCAGTATTTT. This gives the protein CATLFTDTQYF.

V gene TRBV5-1 combines with J gene TRBJ2-7; no clear D gene. Between the trimmed V and J ends, which lost 5 bases and 4 bases, there was a span of 13 bases. Germline CDR1 is SGHRS and CDR2 is YFSETQ. The CDR3 has 13 amino acids. The CDR3 DNA is TGCGCCAGCAGGTACGATCAACATTACGAGCAGTACTTC. Protein: CASRYDQHYEQYF.

This chain joins TRBV7-9 and TRBJ1-5; TRBD1 aligns across 9 bases. CDR1 is SEHNR and CDR2 is FQNEAQ in the germline V gene (reference sequence). The ends lost 5 bases at V and 6 bases at J; junction bases unmatched: 8. The CDR3 consists of 15 residues. CDR3 coding DNA: TGTGCCAGCAGCGTAGGGACAGGGCTCGGTCAGCCCCAGCATTTT. This sequence encodes CASSVGTGLGQPQHF.

On this clone: The sample has other DNA sequences that encode this CDR3 too. This chain joins TRBV7-2 and TRBJ2-7; the match to TRBD2 covers 7 bases. V was clipped by 0 bases and J by 0 bases; unmatched bases: 2. The CDR3 sequence is 15 residues long. Germline V gene lookup returns CDR1 SGHTA and CDR2 FQGNSA. CDR3 in amino acids: CASSLARGTSYEQYF. The DNA of the CDR3 is TGTGCCAGCAGCTTAGCGCGGGGGACCTCCTACGAGCAGTACTTC.

CDR3 sequence: CASSRSLAPMNLNEQYF. In DNA, the CDR3 is TGTGCCAGCAGCCGTTCCCTAGCGCCCATGAATCTTAACGAGCAGTACTTC. This rearrangement joins TRBV11-2 to TRBJ2-7, with D possibly TRBD2 on 6 matching bases. Trimming removed 5 bases at V and 5 bases at J, with 25 bases between. CDR1 and CDR2 (germline): SGHAT, FQNNGV. The CDR3 covers 17 residues.

The chain joins TRBV9 to TRBJ1-4, with unresolved D. The V end was cut by 4 bases, the J end by 1 base, with 17 bases between. The length of the CDR3 is 17 residues. Germline CDR1 is SGDLS and CDR2 is YYNGEE. The CDR3 sequence is CASSPRVRIGTNEKLFF. The CDR3 coding sequence is TGTGCCAGCAGCCCCCGAGTTAGAATAGGAACTAATGAAAAACTGTTTTTT.

The chain joins TRBV7-9 to TRBJ1-5; D is possibly TRBD1 (5 bases). V gave up 5 bases and J gave up 2 bases, with 25 bases separating them. The CDR3 loop spans 19 amino acids. The germline V gene encodes CDR1 SEHNR and CDR2 FQNEAQ (reference sequence). CDR3 DNA sequence: TGTGCCAGCAGCACCGCCCCGCGGGGGGGTCCTACGCGCAATCAGCCCCAGCATTTT. Encoded protein: CASSTAPRGGPTRNQPQHF. The whole variable domain, filled in from reference TRBV7-9 and TRBJ1-5, reads DTGVSQNPRHKITKRGQNVTFRCDPISEHNRLYWYRQTLGQGPEFLTYFQNEAQLEKSRLLSDRFSAERPKGSFSTLEIQRTEQGDSAMYLCASSTAPRGGPTRNQPQHFGDGTRLSIL.

This chain connects TRBV7-8 to TRBJ2-3, with 14 bases identical to TRBD2. The CDR3 extends over 16 amino acids. J lost 4 bases, V lost 4 bases, and 4 bases had no gene match. From germline, CDR1 is SGHVS and CDR2 FQNEAQ. CDR3: CASSSLTSGRADTQYF. DNA for the CDR3: TGTGCCAGCAGCTCCCTGACTAGCGGGAGGGCAGATACGCAGTATTTT.

The rearrangement links TRBV6-1 to TRBJ1-3; no definite D call. The CDR3 runs to 15 residues. Germline CDR1 MNHNS, CDR2 SASEGT. The V end was cut by 2 bases, the J end by 0 bases, with 8 bases between. CDR3 nucleotide sequence: TGTGCCAGCAGTGAATCGGCGGCCTCTGGAAACACCATATATTTT. Encoded protein: CASSESAASGNTIYF.

The chain has TRBV19 and TRBJ2-3; D remains unclear. CDR1 LNHDA and CDR2 SQIVND come from the germline V gene (reference sequence). Trimming cost V 1 base and J 1 base, with 12 bases left between them. CDR3 length equals 16 residues. In nucleotides, the CDR3 is TGTGCCAGTAGTATAGTTGGTAGCTCTGGCACAGATACGCAGTATTTT. Its translation is CASSIVGSSGTDTQYF.

The chain combines TRBV5-1 with TRBJ2-3; no clear D gene. This CDR3 contains 15 residues. Germline V CDR1 and CDR2: SGHRS, YFSETQ. V lost 5 bases and J 6 bases, leaving 19 bases between the germline ends. The CDR3 here is CASRYIADGRDTQYF. CDR3 DNA sequence: TGCGCCAGCAGATATATTGCGGACGGCCGGGATACGCAGTATTTT.

J is TRBJ1-1 and V is TRBV11-1; 8 bases align to TRBD1. CDR3 length: 17 residues. V dropped 3 bases and J dropped 0; count of bases not matched to a gene: 9. Germline V CDR1 and CDR2: SGHAT, FQDESV (reference sequence). CDR3 DNA sequence: TGTGCCAGCAGCTTCCCTCGACAGGGGCCATTGAACACTGAAGCTTTCTTT. Amino acid sequence: CASSFPRQGPLNTEAFF.

This chain uses TRBV7-9 with TRBJ1-4; tentatively, D is TRBD1 (6 bases). The CDR3 consists of 19 residues. Germline-derived CDR1 and CDR2 are SEHNR and FQNEAQ (reference sequence). Between the trimmed V and J ends, which lost 1 base and 7 bases, there was a span of 25 bases. The DNA of the CDR3 is TGTGCCAGCAGCTTAGTATGGGACAAGCTACCGGGATATGGTGAAAAACTGTTTTTT. Translation: CASSLVWDKLPGYGEKLFF.

V gene TRBV28 combines with J gene TRBJ1-5; 9 bases agree with TRBD1. The CDR3 extends over 15 amino acids. Germline V CDR1 and CDR2: MDHEN, SYDVKM. V lost 6 bases to trimming and J lost 6 bases; unmatched junction nucleotides: 9. CDR3 sequence: CASSRSGTGPQPQHF. The CDR3 DNA follows: TGTGCCAGCAGCCGTTCCGGGACAGGGCCTCAGCCCCAGCATTTT.

V is TRBV10-3 and J is TRBJ2-7; 7 bases are a match to TRBD1. Germline CDR1 ENHRY, CDR2 SYGVKD. With V trimmed by 10 bases and J by 0 bases, 9 bases remained unmatched. The CDR3 contains 14 residues. The CDR3 loop reads CATRPGTASYEQYF. The CDR3 DNA sequence: TGTGCCACCCGGCCAGGGACAGCCTCCTACGAGCAGTACTTC.

The chain links TRBV5-4 to TRBJ1-1, with D possibly TRBD1 on 6 matching bases. Between the trimmed V and J ends, which lost 4 bases and 4 bases, there was a span of 14 bases. Germline CDR1 is SGHNT and CDR2 is YYREEE (reference sequence). CDR3 length: 14 amino acids. The CDR3: CASSEQGFFTEAFF. The CDR3 DNA reads TGTGCCAGCAGCGAACAGGGTTTTTTCACTGAAGCTTTCTTT.

The genes are TRBV5-5 and TRBJ1-1; 8 nucleotides match TRBD1. V trimming: 5 bases; J trimming: 3 bases; junction bases outside the gene matches: 6. The CDR3 contains 14 residues. The germline CDR1 and CDR2 sequences are SGHKS and YYEKEE (reference sequence). CDR3 region: CASRSGGPDTEAFF. DNA for the CDR3: TGTGCCAGCAGGTCAGGGGGCCCGGACACTGAAGCTTTCTTT.

The CDR3 region has the DNA TGTGCCAGCAGCCCCACCCGGGACTACTTTACCGGGGAGCTGTTTTTT. Protein product: CASSPTRDYFTGELFF. This sequence joins TRBV7-8 and TRBJ2-2, with 7 bases lining up with TRBD2. Germline CDR1 is SGHVS and CDR2 is FQNEAQ. V was pared by 5 bases and J by 5 bases, with 11 bases of the junction left unmatched. This CDR3 contains 16 residues.

This chain links TRBV2 with TRBJ2-7; D unresolved. The CDR3 totals 11 residues. Germline V CDR1 and CDR2: SNHLY, FYNNEI. V gave up 5 bases and J gave up 3 bases, with 5 bases separating them. The CDR3 coding sequence is TGTGCCAGCAGTTCTCTCTACGAGCAGTACTTC. Its translation: CASSSLYEQYF.

The rearrangement uses TRBV27 and TRBJ1-2; unclear D gene. Trimming took 0 bases from V and 5 from J, leaving 22 bases between them. Germline lookup yields CDR1 MNHEY and CDR2 SMNVEV (reference sequence). This CDR3 is built from 18 residues. The CDR3 coding sequence is TGTGCCAGCAGTTTATCAGTAGGGCATTCGAAAGTTGGGTATGGCTACACCTTC. Translation gives CASSLSVGHSKVGYGYTF.

This sequence joins TRBV4-2 and TRBJ2-5; 10 bases are a match to TRBD2. After removal of 4 bases from V and 4 bases from J, the junction contained 9 bases not matched to a gene. Germline V gene sequence: CDR1 LGHNA, CDR2 YNFKEQ. CDR3 length equals 16 residues. CDR3 residues: CASSRGLAKDRETQYF. CDR3 sequence (DNA): TGTGCCAGCAGCCGGGGACTAGCGAAGGATAGAGAGACCCAGTACTTC.

The V and J genes are TRBV30 and TRBJ2-7; D is undetermined. Trimming left V 3 bases short and J 3 bases short, with 9 bases between. Germline values: CDR1 GTSNPN, CDR2 SVGIG (reference sequence). This CDR3 region has 12 residues. CDR3 bases: TGTGCCTGGAGCACCAGGATCTACGAGCAGTACTTC. Its protein is CAWSTRIYEQYF. Complete variable domain (other parts from reference TRBV30 and TRBJ2-7): SQTIHQWPATLVQPVGSPLSLECTVEGTSNPNLYWYRQAAGRGLQLLFYSVGIGQISSEVPQNLSASRPQDRQFILSSKKLLLSDSGFYLCAWSTRIYEQYFGPGTRLTVT.